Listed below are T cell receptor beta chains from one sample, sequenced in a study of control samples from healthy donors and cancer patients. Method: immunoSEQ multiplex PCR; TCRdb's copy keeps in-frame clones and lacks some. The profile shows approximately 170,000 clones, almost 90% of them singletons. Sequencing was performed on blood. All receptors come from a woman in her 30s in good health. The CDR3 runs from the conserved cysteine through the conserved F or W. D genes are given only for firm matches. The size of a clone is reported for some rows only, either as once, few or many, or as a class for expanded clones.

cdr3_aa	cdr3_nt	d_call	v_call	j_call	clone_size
CASSHSGNTIYF	TGTGCCAGCAGTCACTCTGGAAACACCATATATTTT	.	TRBV25-1	TRBJ1-3	.
CSAGPAGDTYEQYF	TGCAGCGCCGGTCCAGCGGGGGATACCTACGAGCAGTACTTC	TRBD2	TRBV29-1	TRBJ2-7	.
CASSQVPVLDQPQHF	TGCGCCAGCAGTCAAGTACCCGTTCTCGATCAGCCCCAGCATTTT	.	TRBV23-1	TRBJ1-5	.
CASSQDRGRTDTQYF	TGTGCCAGCAGCCAAGACAGGGGGCGGACAGATACGCAGTATTTT	TRBD1	TRBV14	TRBJ2-3	.
CASSLTRDRYSGNTIYF	TGTGCCAGCAGCTTGACCCGGGACCGGTACTCTGGAAACACCATATATTTT	.	TRBV5-6	TRBJ1-3	.
CASSPGYTEAFF	TGTGCCAGCAGTCCAGGGTACACTGAAGCTTTCTTT	.	TRBV12-3/TRBV12-4	TRBJ1-1	few
CASSQDSGVAGQPQHF	TGTGCCAGCAGCCAAGATAGCGGCGTTGCGGGTCAGCCCCAGCATTTT	.	TRBV4-2	TRBJ1-5	.
CASSLLQGGGGYTF	TGTGCCAGCAGCTTACTACAGGGGGGAGGCGGCTACACCTTC	TRBD1	TRBV7-9	TRBJ1-2	.
CASSLSDRGGEQYF	TGTGCCAGCAGTTTATCGGACAGGGGGGGCGAGCAGTACTTC	TRBD1	TRBV27	TRBJ2-7	.
CASSPRTVSETQYF	TGTGCCAGCAGTCCCCGGACAGTCTCCGAGACCCAGTACTTC	.	TRBV27	TRBJ2-5	few
CASSEAYEQYF	TGTGCCAGCAGTGAAGCTTACGAGCAGTACTTC	.	TRBV25-1	TRBJ2-7	.
CASSPGTGDTEAFF	TGCGCCAGCAGCCCCGGGACGGGCGATACTGAAGCTTTCTTT	.	TRBV5-1	TRBJ1-1	.
CASSFSLSIGYTF	TGTGCCAGCAGCTTTTCGTTGTCTATAGGCTACACCTTC	.	TRBV5-6	TRBJ1-2	.
CATSRGTAYNEQFF	TGTGCCACCAGCAGAGGGACAGCTTACAATGAGCAGTTCTTC	.	TRBV15	TRBJ2-1	.
CASSNGQGDHEKLFF	TGCGCCAGCAGCAACGGACAGGGAGACCATGAAAAACTGTTTTTT	TRBD1	TRBV5-1	TRBJ1-4	.
CAISVGTGGYGYTF	TGTGCCATCAGTGTAGGGACAGGGGGCTATGGCTACACCTTC	TRBD1	TRBV10-3	TRBJ1-2	.
CASSTTGGGGYTF	TGTGCCAGTAGTACGACAGGGGGCGGAGGCTACACCTTC	TRBD1	TRBV19	TRBJ1-2	.
CASSLVGPNSGANVLTF	TGTGCCAGCAGCTTAGTAGGTCCGAACTCTGGGGCCAACGTCCTGACTTTC	.	TRBV7-6	TRBJ2-6	.
CASSRHGGYQPQHF	TGTGCCAGCAGTCGCCATGGGGGATATCAGCCCCAGCATTTT	.	TRBV2	TRBJ1-5	.
CASSYRGANTDTQYF	TGTGCCAGCAGTTACCGGGGGGCAAACACAGATACGCAGTATTTT	.	TRBV6-5	TRBJ2-3	.
CASSMGAGGYNEQFF	TGTGCCAGTAGTATGGGGGCAGGGGGCTACAATGAGCAGTTCTTC	TRBD1	TRBV19	TRBJ2-1	.
CASSLTQTEAFF	TGTGCCAGCAGCTTGACACAGACTGAAGCTTTCTTT	.	TRBV7-9	TRBJ1-1	.
CASRFYMNTEAFF	TGTGCCAGCAGATTTTACATGAACACTGAAGCTTTCTTT	.	TRBV27	TRBJ1-1	.
CASSEWDRAYNSPLHF	TGTGCCAGCAGTGAATGGGACAGGGCTTATAATTCACCCCTCCACTTT	TRBD1	TRBV6-1	TRBJ1-6	.
CASGRSDGNTIYF	TGTGCTAGTGGCCGTTCAGATGGAAACACCATATATTTT	.	TRBV12-5	TRBJ1-3	.
CAWNPRQSWDEKLFF	TGTGCCTGGAACCCCCGACAGAGTTGGGATGAAAAACTGTTTTTT	.	TRBV30	TRBJ1-4	.
CSASESTYEQYF	TGCAGTGCTAGTGAGAGCACCTACGAGCAGTACTTC	.	TRBV20-1	TRBJ2-7	.
CASSEARGGSWEQYF	TGTGCCAGCAGTGAAGCGCGGGGGGGATCATGGGAGCAGTACTTC	TRBD2	TRBV2	TRBJ2-7	.
CASSIRDSQPQHF	TGTGCCAGTAGTATCCGGGATAGTCAGCCCCAGCATTTT	.	TRBV19	TRBJ1-5	.
CAIRPGQGYVEVTQFEAFF	TGTGCCATCAGGCCGGGACAGGGTTATGTAGAGGTAACCCAGTTCGAAGCTTTCTTT	TRBD1	TRBV10-3	TRBJ1-1	.
CSVEDQTRGNIQYF	TGCAGCGTTGAAGATCAGACTCGCGGAAACATTCAGTACTTC	.	TRBV29-1	TRBJ2-4	.
CASSFRTGTVANTEAFF	TGCGCCAGCAGCTTTAGGACCGGGACCGTCGCGAACACTGAAGCTTTCTTT	.	TRBV5-1	TRBJ1-1	.
CASSLGGHTDTQYF	TGTGCCAGCAGCTTGGGGGGGCACACAGATACGCAGTATTTT	.	TRBV5-6	TRBJ2-3	.
CASSQMLADTQYF	TGTGCCAGCAGCCAGATGTTAGCAGATACGCAGTATTTT	.	TRBV14	TRBJ2-3	once
CASSPPGANTGELFF	TGTGCCAGCTCACCACCCGGAGCCAACACCGGGGAGCTGTTTTTT	.	TRBV18	TRBJ2-2	.
CASSHVNGGNYGYTF	TGTGCCAGCAGCCACGTCAACGGGGGGAACTATGGCTACACCTTC	.	TRBV3-1/TRBV3-2	TRBJ1-2	.
CASSLEAGKNEKLFF	TGCGCCAGCAGCTTGGAAGCCGGGAAGAATGAAAAACTGTTTTTT	.	TRBV5-1	TRBJ1-4	.
CASSMGSGRDIQYF	TGTGCCAGCAGCATGGGTAGCGGGAGGGACATTCAGTACTTC	TRBD2	TRBV5-4	TRBJ2-4	.
CASSVVGQGYSGANVLTF	TGTGCCAGCAGCGTAGTGGGACAGGGCTACTCTGGGGCCAACGTCCTGACTTTC	TRBD1	TRBV9	TRBJ2-6	.
CASSEFSGVNTEAFF	TGTGCCAGCAGTGAATTCTCAGGGGTGAACACTGAAGCTTTCTTT	.	TRBV6-1	TRBJ1-1	.
CASSQVPGARYEQYF	TGCGCCAGCAGCCAAGTTCCGGGGGCCCGCTACGAGCAGTACTTC	.	TRBV4-1	TRBJ2-7	.
CASSPGGTGQPQHF	TGTGCCAGCTCACCAGGGGGAACAGGACAGCCCCAGCATTTT	.	TRBV18	TRBJ1-5	.
CASSDGMEAFF	TGCGCCAGCAGCGATGGAATGGAAGCTTTCTTT	.	TRBV5-1	TRBJ1-1	.
CASSAGLAGSDEQFF	TGTGCCAGCAGCGCCGGACTAGCGGGGAGTGATGAGCAGTTCTTC	TRBD2	TRBV3-1/TRBV3-2	TRBJ2-1	.
CASSRAGSNQPQHF	TGTGCCAGCAGCCGAGCCGGGAGCAATCAGCCCCAGCATTTT	.	TRBV27	TRBJ1-5	once
CASSLFSYSDTQYF	TGTGCCAGCAGTTTATTTAGCTACTCAGATACGCAGTATTTT	.	TRBV27	TRBJ2-3	.
CASSYDWRGTQYF	TGTGCCAGCAGTTATGACTGGAGGGGGACCCAGTACTTC	.	TRBV27	TRBJ2-5	.
CASSLGGGNKEKLFF	TGTGCCAGCAGCTTAGGAGGGGGGAACAAGGAAAAACTGTTTTTT	.	TRBV13	TRBJ1-4	.
CASSGGQDTVYSNYGYTF	TGTGCCAGCAGCGGGGGACAGGATACGGTATACTCTAACTATGGCTACACCTTC	TRBD1	TRBV9	TRBJ1-2	.
CASSRAGGSEQYF	TGTGCCAGCAGTAGGGCGGGAGGCAGTGAGCAGTACTTC	TRBD2	TRBV11-3	TRBJ2-7	few
CASSDRGASGYTF	TGTGCCAGCAGTGATCGAGGGGCGTCAGGCTACACCTTC	.	TRBV25-1	TRBJ1-2	.
CASSASTRHVDTQYF	TGTGCCAGCAGCGCCAGTACGAGACACGTAGATACGCAGTATTTT	.	TRBV9	TRBJ2-3	.
CASSWDSHTQYF	TGTGCCAGCAGTTGGGACAGCCATACGCAGTATTTT	TRBD1	TRBV11-2	TRBJ2-3	.
CASSPGLSNQPQHF	TGTGCCAGCAGTCCCGGGCTTAGCAATCAGCCCCAGCATTTT	.	TRBV2	TRBJ1-5	few
CASSSQGKDTQYF	TGTGCCAGCAGTTCCCAGGGGAAAGATACGCAGTATTTT	.	TRBV12-3/TRBV12-4	TRBJ2-3	.
CASSPADRGNSPLHF	TGTGCCAGCAGTCCCGCGGACAGGGGTAATTCACCCCTCCACTTT	TRBD1	TRBV6-6	TRBJ1-6	.
CASNRQPYEQYF	TGTGCCAGCAACAGGCAGCCCTACGAGCAGTACTTC	.	TRBV2	TRBJ2-7	.
CASSMGHWNTEAFF	TGTGCCAGTAGTATGGGACACTGGAACACTGAAGCTTTCTTT	.	TRBV19	TRBJ1-1	.
CASSLQTSGNTIYF	TGTGCCAGCAGCCTACAGACATCCGGAAACACCATATATTTT	.	TRBV3-1/TRBV3-2	TRBJ1-3	.
CASGLVTHGTQYF	TGTGCTAGTGGTTTGGTGACCCATGGGACCCAGTACTTC	.	TRBV12-5	TRBJ2-5	.